This TCR beta chain was captured by sequencing in a study of blood T cell repertoires in COVID-19. Study details: COVID-19 samples, acute and convalescent, were from the United States, Italy and Spain. T cells, B-cell-depleted T cells, or PBMCs provided the cDNA or gDNA that served as material.

As originally analysed: By means of reference gene primer amplification, nucleated cell counts were estimated. The assay was immunoSEQ multiplex PCR, and TCRdb's table has in-frame clones only and misses some. That table is the source of V, J and clone size, and D and trimming were worked out from the DNA. The sample carries some 14,000 clones, 80% to 85% recorded once. Sequences were obtained from peripheral blood. The receptor was isolated from a human donor in a cohort sampled during active COVID-19.

For the CDR3, the DNA is TGTGCCAGCCAACAGGGATCTGAAGCTTTCTTT. It codes for CASQQGSEAFF. The genes are TRBV27 and TRBJ1-1; perhaps TRBD1 as D (6 bases). This CDR3 comprises 11 residues. CDR1 is MNHEY and CDR2 is SMNVEV in the germline V gene (reference sequence). V lost 8 bases and J 6 bases, leaving 10 bases between the germline ends.